This T cell receptor beta chain came from a study of shared clonotypes between healthy human individuals. The V gene's germline CDR1 is SGHAT and CDR2 FQNNGV. V lost 5 bases and J lost 3; bases outside the gene matches: 3. The CDR3 loop spans 14 amino acids. In the original workflow: Filtering of immunoSEQ junctional sequences could not match full-length read filtering. The assay was immunoSEQ multiplex PCR, and TCRdb's table has in-frame clones only and misses some. The DNA was the basis for D and trimming; V, J and clone size are from that table. The sample consists of 1,500,000 or so clones, about 96% of them appearing once.

The clonotype originates from a man under 40 in good health. The chain employs TRBV11-2 and TRBJ2-7, with 11 positions matching TRBD2. Sequencing was carried out using naive CD4+ T cells sorted from blood. Subset here: CD45RA+ positively selected. CDR3 loop: CASSRGLADYEQYF. The CDR3 DNA sequence: TGTGCCAGCAGCCGGGGACTAGCGGACTACGAGCAGTACTTC.